These 9 T cell receptor beta chains were all obtained from the same sample, sequenced in a study of vaccination effects on CD4 cells after COVID-19 (dated by TCRdb to 2021 to 2024). After more than nine days of culture, CD4+ T cells were isolated with the EasySep CD4+ T cell isolation kit. These receptors' targets are unknown. The library was prepared using the immunoSEQ multiplex PCR assay. What TCRdb holds here is the immuneACCESS table cut down to in-frame rearrangements. Part of the clones is not present; checked against another copy, under half of the missing clones reflect an unresolved V gene, and the others are unexplained. A total of about 74,000 clones appear in this sample, roughly three quarters of them only once. The top ten clonotypes cover about 2% of the sample. Sequences were derived from CD4+ T cells from PBMCs cultured without peptide, sampled before COVID-19 vaccination. The source is a human donor who received a COVID-19 vaccine.

This chain joins TRBV7-2 and TRBJ2-5; D is perhaps TRBD2 (6 bases). Germline lookup yields CDR1 SGHTA and CDR2 FQGNSA. The V and J ends lost 6 bases and 0 bases respectively, with 8 bases between them. The CDR3 is made up of 13 amino acids. The CDR3 bases are TGTGCCAGCAGTGGGGGGTACCAAGAGACCCAGTACTTC. As protein: CASSGGYQETQYF.

The chain uses TRBV28 and TRBJ2-5, with 7 bases lining up with TRBD1. With V trimmed by 3 bases and J by 5 bases, 9 bases remained unmatched. CDR1 and CDR2 (germline): MDHEN, SYDVKM. The length of the CDR3 is 15 residues. CDR3 bases: TGTGCCAGCAGTTTCTCGGACAGGCGGAGGGAGACCCAGTACTTC. The encoded protein is CASSFSDRRRETQYF.

Here the CDR3 reads CASSFPLPTSGGPDTQYF. The CDR3 DNA reads as TGTGCCAGCAGCTTCCCCCTACCTACTAGCGGGGGGCCAGATACGCAGTATTTT. The chain combines TRBV7-2 with TRBJ2-3; 12 bases are a match to TRBD2. J lost 4 bases, V lost 3 bases, and 11 bases had no gene match. Germline V lookup: CDR1 SGHTA, CDR2 FQGNSA. The CDR3 extends over 18 amino acids.

V and J are TRBV9 and TRBJ1-6; possible D gene TRBD1, 6 bases. V lost 2 bases and J lost 5, with 17 bases in between. Germline CDR1 reads SGDLS; CDR2 reads YYNGEE. This CDR3 has 17 amino acids. The DNA of the CDR3 is TGTGCCAGCAGCGTGTATGAGGGGACACCCAATAATTCACCCCTCCACTTT. It encodes CASSVYEGTPNNSPLHF.

The CDR3: CASSQPSGGGTDTQYF. In DNA form, the CDR3 reads TGTGCCAGCAGTCAACCTAGCGGGGGGGGCACAGATACGCAGTATTTT. The V and J genes are TRBV28 and TRBJ2-3, with TRBD2 matching 12 bases. Germline CDR1 MDHEN, CDR2 SYDVKM. V trimming: 5 bases; J trimming: 1 base; junction bases outside the gene matches: 4. The CDR3 extends over 16 amino acids.

V usage is TRBV6-6 and J usage is TRBJ2-3; TRBD2 aligns across 11 bases. The CDR3 is 16 residues long. V gave up 0 bases and J gave up 11 bases; unmatched junction bases: 10. Germline loops: CDR1 MNHNY, CDR2 SVGAGI (reference sequence). CDR3 bases: TGTGCCAGCAGTTACTCGGCTAGCGGGGGGCCGCGGGAGCAGTATTTT. It codes for CASSYSASGGPREQYF.

The rearrangement uses TRBV7-2 and TRBJ1-6; 9 nucleotides line up with TRBD1. The V segment lost 1 base and the J segment 10 bases; nucleotides outside the gene matches: 8. The CDR3 contains 16 residues. Germline V CDR1 and CDR2: SGHTA, FQGNSA. The CDR3 DNA sequence: TGTGCCAGCAGCTTAGTTTCTTCCGGACAGGGGTCACCCCTCCACTTT. This gives the protein CASSLVSSGQGSPLHF.

The chain couples TRBV6-5 to TRBJ2-5; D may be TRBD1 (6 bases). Germline assignment: CDR1 MNHEY and CDR2 SVGAGI. Trimming took 6 bases from V and 0 from J, leaving 11 bases between them. This CDR3 has 14 amino acids. The CDR3 DNA is TGTGCCAGCAGCTTAACAGGGTACCAAGAGACCCAGTACTTC. This encodes CASSLTGYQETQYF.

The chain carries TRBV7-9 and TRBJ2-1, with TRBD2 as a possible D gene (5 bases). Trimming pared 0 bases from V and 12 bases from J, leaving 12 bases between. The CDR3 spans 13 residues. CDR1 is SEHNR, CDR2 FQNEAQ, per germline (reference sequence). CDR3 sequence (DNA): TGTGCCAGCAGCTTAGCAGGAGGTATCGGGCAGTTCTTC. This translates into CASSLAGGIGQFF.